This record looks at one T cell receptor (beta chain) sequence and its context. This CDR3 spans 17 amino acids. Trimming pared 0 bases from V and 0 bases from J, leaving 13 bases between. Germline values: CDR1 LGHDT, CDR2 YNNKEL (reference sequence). Source study methods: By means of reference gene primer amplification, nucleated cell counts were estimated. Data came from immunoSEQ multiplex PCR; TCRdb stores just in-frame clones and leaves some out. The V and J calls and clone size were taken over from that table, and D and trimming were inferred from the DNA. The sample contains some 120,000 clones, approximately 78% of which appear only once. The data are from a study of blood T cell repertoires in COVID-19.

This chain uses TRBV3-1 (or the pseudogene TRBV3-2) with TRBJ2-3, with no clear D. The TCR sequence derives from a man between 65 and 85 years old with acute or convalescent COVID-19. Sequencing was performed on peripheral blood. CDR3 in amino acids: CASSQDSEVPSTDTQYF. CDR3 in DNA: TGTGCCAGCAGCCAAGATTCCGAGGTACCTAGCACAGATACGCAGTATTTT.